This T cell receptor beta chain was found in a study of patients and donors after allogeneic stem cell transplantation. CDR3 length: 13 residues. V was pared by 10 bases and J by 7 bases, with 19 bases between. CDR1 ENHRY and CDR2 SYGVKD come from the germline V gene. TCRdb re-analysed the RT-PCR reads in MiXCR, keeping a single row per CDR3 protein. The sample holds fewer than 60,000 distinct CDR3 sequences, roughly 13% seen once. In its sample, this clonotype was seen many times. Material: blood, either unsorted or a sorted T cell fraction (not recorded which). This chain uses TRBV10-3 with TRBJ1-2; D may be TRBD1 (5 bases). The source is a human donor who was either an allogeneic HSCT recipient or a stem cell or donor lymphocyte infusion donor (not recorded which). It is not recorded whose cells these are; they may come from a transplant donor. This chain's CDR3 is CATREGSGGGYTF. As DNA, the CDR3 is TGTGCCACACGGGAGGGAAGCGGGGGTGGCTACACCTTC.